This TCR beta chain is from a study of T cell responses to AZD1222 COVID-19 vaccine. Deletions cut 1 base from V and 4 bases from J, with 11 bases between. The length of the CDR3 is 15 residues. Germline lookup yields CDR1 MNHEY and CDR2 SMNVEV (reference sequence). Clones were sequenced by immunoSEQ multiplex PCR, and TCRdb holds only the in-frame ones, with some missing. Of roughly 140,000 clones listed, about nine tenths are singletons. Study-wide results and limits: Two AZD1222 administrations were followed by greater Spike-specific TCR breadth and depth. Seropositive at baseline were only six AZD1222 recipients.

This clone appeared once. The antigen remains unidentified. This receptor was taken from an adult in good health. V is TRBV27 and J is TRBJ1-3; D remains unclear. Specimen: peripheral blood, collected on day 0 of AZD1222 vaccination. CDR3 DNA sequence: TGTGCCAGCAGTTTATATTCGGGCCCCGGAAACACCATATATTTT. Protein sequence: CASSLYSGPGNTIYF.